This TCR beta chain originates from a study of blood T cell repertoires in COVID-19. The CDR3 extends over 15 amino acids. Unmatched junction bases numbered 2, after V lost 3 bases and J lost 0 bases. CDR1 and CDR2 (germline): SGDLS, YYNGEE. Data came from immunoSEQ multiplex PCR; TCRdb stores just in-frame clones and leaves some out. Of approximately 220,000 clones listed, 80% to 90% are singletons. Concerning this clone itself: The sample holds other DNA sequences that translate to the same CDR3.

The receptor comes from a woman aged 40 to 50 with acute COVID-19. The rearrangement uses TRBV9 and TRBJ2-7; 11 bases match TRBD2. Sequences were obtained from PBMCs or T cells enriched from blood (not recorded which). CDR3 protein: CASSAGLADSYEQYF. The CDR3 DNA reads as TGTGCCAGCAGCGCGGGACTAGCGGACTCCTACGAGCAGTACTTC.